This is a list of T cell receptor beta chains from one sample in a study of T cells in Graves' hyperthyroidism and ophthalmopathy. MiXCR, run by TCRdb on the multiplex PCR reads, gives a single entry per CDR3 protein. The data contain more than 500,000 distinct CDR3 sequences, about 45% of them singletons. Sequenced input: peripheral blood or thyroid tissue (not recorded which). These receptors came from an adult woman with Graves' disease, either hyperthyroidism or ophthalmopathy (not recorded which). CDR3s include the opening cysteine and the closing phenylalanine or tryptophan. Fields, in order: D gene, J gene, clone size, V gene, CDR3 DNA, CDR3 protein. D genes are given only for firm matches. Clone size is shown for a subset of rows, as once, few, many or a class of expanded clone.

-,TRBJ2-5,-,TRBV4-1,TGCGCCAGCAGCCAGATGGGAGGAGGAGAGACCCAGTACTTC,CASSQMGGGETQYF
TRBD1,TRBJ2-7,few,TRBV15,TGTGCCACCAACCCAGGACAGGGCTTTTCCTACGAGCAGTACTTC,CATNPGQGFSYEQYF
-,TRBJ1-5,many,TRBV20-1,TGCAGTGTTAGAGCCCCCTCACGTCAGCCCCAGCATTTT,CSVRAPSRQPQHF
-,TRBJ1-2,-,TRBV29-1,TGCAGCGTTGTAGACGGATCAAACGCCTTC,CSVVDGSNAF
-,TRBJ1-5,-,TRBV12-3/TRBV12-4,TGTGCCAGCAGCGCATCGGACAGAAATAGCAATCAGCCCCAGCATTTT,CASSASDRNSNQPQHF
-,TRBJ2-5,-,TRBV7-9,TGTGCCAGCAGCTTGGGGGCGTCGGTGATAGCCCAGTACTTC,CASSLGASVIAQYF
-,TRBJ2-7,many,TRBV7-9,TGTGCCAGCAGTCCCCAAGTCTACGAGCAGTACTTC,CASSPQVYEQYF
TRBD1,TRBJ1-2,-,TRBV4-1,TGCGCCAGCAGCCATCCTCCGCCCCGACAGGGAGGTGGCTACACCTTC,CASSHPPPRQGGGYTF
TRBD1,TRBJ2-7,once,TRBV10-3,TGTGCCATCGGACCAGGGGGCGGCTACGAGCAGTACTTC,CAIGPGGGYEQYF
TRBD2,TRBJ2-7,-,TRBV25-1,TGTGCCAGCAACATGAAGCGGGCGGGGGGTGGGCGCGAGCAGTACTTC,CASNMKRAGGGREQYF
-,TRBJ1-5,-,TRBV7-9,TGTGCCAGCAGCTTAGACCCCAGAAATCAGCCCCAGCATTTT,CASSLDPRNQPQHF
-,TRBJ1-6,-,TRBV10-3,TGTACCATCAGGGGAGGACGATCAAGTTCACCCCTCCACTTT,CTIRGGRSSSPLHF
-,TRBJ2-2,many,TRBV29-1,TGCAGCGTTGGTTTCAGGGGCGGCGGGGAGCTGTTTTTT,CSVGFRGGGELFF
-,TRBJ1-4,many,TRBV19,TGTGCCAGTAGTCACTGGACGGTGGCGGCGGAACTGTTTTTT,CASSHWTVAAELFF
TRBD1,TRBJ1-2,-,TRBV20-1,TGCAGTGCTAGAGAGGACAGGGGACTCTATGGCTACACCTTC,CSAREDRGLYGYTF
-,TRBJ1-5,-,TRBV7-6,TGTGCCAGCAGCTTATTTCCGGGTCAGCCCCAGCATTTT,CASSLFPGQPQHF
TRBD1,TRBJ1-1,many,TRBV2,TGTGCCAGCAGTGGCCCGGGACAGGAAAACACTGAAGCTTTCTTT,CASSGPGQENTEAFF
-,TRBJ2-2,-,TRBV20-1,TGCAGTGCTAGAGGACCGCGGTCGGACGGGGAGCTGTTTTTT,CSARGPRSDGELFF
-,TRBJ2-7,few,TRBV4-1,TGCGCCAGCAGCCAAGAGCAAAGCTCCTACGAGCAGTACTTC,CASSQEQSSYEQYF
TRBD2,TRBJ2-5,many,TRBV9,TGTGCCAGCAGCCCCCTCCCCCTGGCGGGAGAGGAGACCCAGTACTTC,CASSPLPLAGEETQYF
TRBD1,TRBJ2-7,few,TRBV25-1,TGTGCCAGCAGGAACAGGGGATTGGACGAGCAGTACTTC,CASRNRGLDEQYF
-,TRBJ1-2,many,TRBV9,TGTGCCAGCAGCCCCCAAACAGGATTAGCTAACTATGGCTACACCTTC,CASSPQTGLANYGYTF
-,TRBJ2-6,-,TRBV11-1,TGTGCCAGCAGCTCGGACTCGGGGGCCAACACTGAAGCTTTC,CASSSDSGANTEAF
-,TRBJ2-2,many,TRBV2,TGTGCCAGCAGTGAGGAGGGATCAGGAAACACCGGGGAGCTGTTTTTT,CASSEEGSGNTGELFF
-,TRBJ1-5,-,TRBV5-1,TGCGCCAGCAGCTTGGACAGAAACAATCAGCCCCAGCATTTT,CASSLDRNNQPQHF
-,TRBJ1-5,many,TRBV4-2,TGTGCCAGCAGTTTGGGAGGGAAAAAAGGCGATCAGCCCCAGCATTTT,CASSLGGKKGDQPQHF
-,TRBJ1-1,-,TRBV5-6,TGTGCCAGCAGCTTGCTAGGGCCCCGGAGTGAAGCTTTCTTT,CASSLLGPRSEAFF
-,TRBJ1-2,-,TRBV10-3,TGTGCCATCAGCCGGACAGAGCACGGCTACACCTTC,CAISRTEHGYTF
TRBD1,TRBJ2-2,many,TRBV5-1,TGCGCCAGCAGTGGGACAGGGAACACCGGGGAGCTGTTTTTT,CASSGTGNTGELFF
TRBD1,TRBJ2-7,-,TRBV29-1,TGCAGCGTTGGCCAAGGACAGGGCCTATATTACGAGCAGTACTTC,CSVGQGQGLYYEQYF
TRBD2,TRBJ2-5,many,TRBV7-2,TGTGCCAGCAGCCCGGGACTAGCGGGATCTGGGGGAGAGACCCAGTACTTC,CASSPGLAGSGGETQYF
-,TRBJ1-3,once,TRBV12-3/TRBV12-4,TGTGCCAGCAGAAGGACCAGCTCTGGAAACACCATATATTTT,CASRRTSSGNTIYF
TRBD2,TRBJ2-7,-,TRBV28,TGTGCCAGCAGACCAGCGGGGATGAGCTCCTACGAGCAGTACTTC,CASRPAGMSSYEQYF
-,TRBJ1-1,many,TRBV7-9,TGTGCCAGCAGCTCGTTATTACAGGGTGATGAAGCTTTCTTT,CASSSLLQGDEAFF
-,TRBJ2-5,many,TRBV20-1,TGCAGTGCTAGCGATGGTCGGGAGACCCAGTACTTC,CSASDGRETQYF
-,TRBJ1-5,-,TRBV10-2,TGCGCCAGCAGTGAGGGTTACGATCAGCCCCAGCATTTT,CASSEGYDQPQHF
TRBD2,TRBJ2-5,-,TRBV5-4,TGTGCCAGCAGCCTGGGGACTAGCCGACTCGAAGAGACCCAGTACTTC,CASSLGTSRLEETQYF
-,TRBJ2-7,once,TRBV10-3,TGTGCCATCAGTGCGACAGTGAGCGTGGACGAGCAGTACTTC,CAISATVSVDEQYF
-,TRBJ1-2,many,TRBV25-1,TGTGCCAGCAGTGAAAGGACAGACTATGGCTACACCTTC,CASSERTDYGYTF
TRBD1,TRBJ1-2,many,TRBV4-1,TGCGCCAGCAGCCAATCCACGGGACAGAACTATGGCTACACCTTC,CASSQSTGQNYGYTF
-,TRBJ2-7,many,TRBV6-6,TGTGCCAGCAGTTACTCGAGGGGGGATGAGCAGTACTTC,CASSYSRGDEQYF
-,TRBJ1-1,many,TRBV7-9,TGTGCCAGCAGCTCTCAAGGGGCCGCTGAAGCTTTCTTT,CASSSQGAAEAFF
-,TRBJ2-2,many,TRBV2,TGTGCCAGCAGGGAAAGACTAGGCGGGATCACCGGGGAGCTGTTTTTT,CASRERLGGITGELFF
-,TRBJ2-7,few,TRBV9,TGTGCCAGCAGCGTTGCAGCCAGCTCCTACGAGCAGTACTTC,CASSVAASSYEQYF
-,TRBJ2-5,-,TRBV5-1,TGCGCCAGCAGCCCGGAAGATACGAGGCAAGAGACCCAGTACTTC,CASSPEDTRQETQYF
-,TRBJ1-4,-,TRBV19,TGTGCCAGTACCACCGGGGGCTCGGGTGAAAAACTGTTTTTT,CASTTGGSGEKLFF
-,TRBJ2-7,-,TRBV6-6,TGTGCCAGCAGTGCCACCTACGAGCAGCACTTC,CASSATYEQHF
TRBD1,TRBJ1-1,-,TRBV20-1,TGCAGTGCTCTTGCCGGGACAGACGGGGAAGCTTTCTTT,CSALAGTDGEAFF
-,TRBJ1-2,many,TRBV6-5,TGTGCCAGCAGGAGTTCAGGGGCGGGTGGCTACACCTTC,CASRSSGAGGYTF
TRBD1,TRBJ1-1,many,TRBV6-1,TGTGCCAGCAATCACAGGGGTATGAACACTGAAGCTTTCTTT,CASNHRGMNTEAFF